This entry lists 13 T cell receptor beta chains sequenced from one sample in a study of shared clonotypes between healthy human individuals. Profiled with immunoSEQ multiplex PCR; TCRdb holds only in-frame clones, not every one. This table has roughly 95,000 clones, around 47% appearing once. Sequencing was carried out using PBMCs. The receptors originated from a woman aged 40 to 50 in good health. Some clones in this sample may be carry-over from other donors' samples.

Concerning this clone: This is likely an artifact of a read error, given a far larger clone one base away. Additional DNA sequences in this sample encode the identical CDR3. The chain has TRBV6-5 and TRBJ2-3, with D possibly called TRBD1 or TRBD2 (5 bases each). Germline V lookup: CDR1 MNHEY, CDR2 SVGAGI. The CDR3 has 14 amino acids. CDR3 protein: CASRLGTVTDTQYF. The DNA for the CDR3 is TGCGCCAGCAGGCTCGGGACCGTCACAGATACGCAGTATTTT.

This clone was detected a few times. One end of the junction varies from germline; a read error may be responsible. This chain links TRBV7-9 with TRBJ2-3; D is perhaps TRBD1 (5 bases). Germline assignment: CDR1 SEHNR and CDR2 FQNEAQ (reference sequence). CDR3 length equals 14 residues. CDR3 sequence reads: CASSQEAVGLTQYF. CDR3 nucleotide sequence: TGCGCCAGCAGCCAAGAAGCCGTGGGGCTGACGCAGTATTTT.

A note on this clone: An end of the junction differs from the germline gene, which may be a read error. The J gene is TRBJ2-7, the V gene TRBV6-5; perhaps TRBD2 as D (6 bases). This CDR3 comprises 11 residues. Germline values: CDR1 MNHEY, CDR2 SVGAGI. The CDR3 here is CASSNGGHRNF. For the CDR3, the DNA is TGTGCCAGCAGTAACGGAGGGCATAGGAACTTC.

This clone has just one count. The V and J genes are TRBV6-5 and TRBJ1-5, with D uncertain. The germline CDR1 and CDR2 sequences are MNHEY and SVGAGI. The CDR3 contains 13 residues. V was cut by 5 bases and J by 6 bases, with 11 bases left in between. DNA for the CDR3: TGTGCCAGCAGTACCCAGATTCGTCAGCCCCAGCATTTT. It codes for CASSTQIRQPQHF.

The rearrangement links TRBV5-1 to TRBJ2-5, with a tentative D call TRBD2 (6 bases). The assigned J gene may be wrong: the sequence end matches TRBJ2-7 better. Germline CDR1 reads SGHRS; CDR2 reads YFSETQ. There are 14 residues in the CDR3. The CDR3 nucleotides are TGCGCCAGCAGCTTGGGCGGGACCATCTACGAGCAGTACTTC. Translated, it gives CASSLGGTIYEQYF.

This clone was detected a few times. V gene TRBV27 combines with J gene TRBJ2-7, with D unclear. The CDR3 runs to 13 residues. The V gene's germline CDR1 is MNHEY and CDR2 SMNVEV (reference sequence). V dropped 3 bases and J dropped 0 bases, with 6 bases sitting between them. CDR3 coding DNA: TGTGCCAGCAGTTTCTTACACTCCTACGAGCAGTACTTC. Translation gives CASSFLHSYEQYF.

In its sample, this clone was seen many times. V is TRBV25-1 and J is TRBJ1-5, with D uncertain. CDR1 and CDR2 (germline): MGHDK, SYGVNS. V was shortened by 3 bases and J by 2 bases, with 8 bases between the two germline ends. This CDR3 is built from 14 residues. CDR3 coding DNA: TGTGCCAGCAGTGACTATAGGGGCAATCAGCCCCAGCATTTT. It is translated as CASSDYRGNQPQHF.

The rearrangement links TRBV5-6 to TRBJ2-5, with D unclear. Germline V gene lookup returns CDR1 SGHDT and CDR2 YYEEEE. The V and J ends lost 0 bases and 3 bases respectively, with 6 bases between them. The length of the CDR3 is 13 residues. The CDR3 protein is CASSLVGKETQYF. CDR3 bases: TGTGCCAGCAGCTTGGTTGGGAAAGAGACCCAGTACTTC.

The chain links TRBV7-8 to TRBJ1-2; TRBD1 might be the D (6 bases). Trimming left V 4 bases short and J 7 bases short, with 7 bases between. Germline CDR1 is SGHVS and CDR2 is FQNEAQ. The CDR3 runs to 11 residues. CDR3 protein: CASSSGVGYTF. In DNA, the CDR3 is TGTGCCAGCAGCTCAGGGGTTGGCTACACCTTC.

This CDR3 reads CAWSTSGSQETQYF. CDR3 in DNA: TGTGCCTGGAGTACTAGCGGGAGCCAAGAGACCCAGTACTTC. The chain employs TRBV30 and TRBJ2-5, with 11 bases aligning to TRBD2. V gave up 2 bases and J gave up 1 base; unmatched junction bases: 0. Looked up from germline, CDR1 is GTSNPN and CDR2 is SVGIG (reference sequence). The CDR3 is 14 amino acids. Combining the CDR3 with reference TRBV30 and TRBJ2-5 gives the whole variable domain SQTIHQWPATLVQPVGSPLSLECTVEGTSNPNLYWYRQAAGRGLQLLFYSVGIGQISSEVPQNLSASRPQDRQFILSSKKLLLSDSGFYLCAWSTSGSQETQYFGPGTRLLVL.

This clone turned up a few times. The chain links TRBV30 to TRBJ1-2, with 9 bases fitting TRBD1. Trimming at V came to 4 bases and at J to 1 base, leaving 7 bases not matched to a gene. CDR3 length: 15 residues. CDR1 is GTSNPN, CDR2 SVGIG, per germline (reference sequence). The chain's CDR3 is CAWNLGQGINYGYTF. CDR3 sequence (DNA): TGTGCCTGGAACCTGGGACAGGGTATTAACTATGGCTACACCTTC.

This clone was observed at least ten times. The V call is TRBV2, the J call TRBJ2-5, with D unclear. The CDR3 sequence is 13 residues long. With 2 bases removed from V and 5 bases from J, the gap between germline ends came to 9 bases. The germline CDR1 and CDR2 sequences are SNHLY and FYNNEI. CDR3 DNA: TGTGCCAGCAGTGAAATTACCGGGGAGACCCAGTACTTC. Protein product: CASSEITGETQYF.

The chain links TRBV4-1 to TRBJ1-1, with 9 bases aligning to TRBD1. The CDR3 is made up of 18 amino acids. Per the germline V gene, CDR1 is MGHRA and CDR2 is YSYEKL. J gave up 0 bases and V 1 base, and 9 bases lay outside the gene matches. CDR3 in amino acids: CASSQAPGQGKVNTEAFF. The CDR3 region has the DNA TGCGCCAGCAGCCAAGCTCCGGGACAGGGAAAGGTGAACACTGAAGCTTTCTTT.